This TCR beta chain was profiled in a study of T cells expressing NK-cell markers. For the study at large: Obtained from sorted CD3+CD56+NKG2C+, CD3+CD56+NKG2C- and CD3+CD56-NKG2C+ T cells were the TCR beta repertoires. Study-level results: In a few donors, these clonotypes also led the CD3+CD56-NKG2C+ fraction.

On this clonotype: Its specificity is not known.

Reanalyzing the 5' RACE reads, TCRdb keeps one entry per CDR3 protein, without DNA. This sample's table has some 390,000 distinct CDR3 sequences. The CDR3 is 15 amino acids. Germline V CDR1 and CDR2: KGHDR, SFDVKD. This sequence originates from a woman aged 50 to 65 in good health. The sequenced material came from blood T cells: a sorted CD56 or NKG2C T cell subset, CD4+ or CD8+ T cells, or bulk PBMC T cells (not recorded which). The rearrangement uses TRBV24-1 and TRBJ2-2; with no DNA, the TCRdb D assignment of TRBD2 cannot be verified. The CDR3 spells CANPQWEGQSGELFF.